Listed below are T cell receptor beta chains from one sample, sequenced in a study of blood T cell repertoires in COVID-19. This table comes from immunoSEQ multiplex PCR, and its TCRdb copy is limited to in-frame clones, with some not included. Found here are around 100,000 clones, more than 75% of them singletons; the top ten hold over 10%. The material sequenced was peripheral blood. Receptor source: a human donor in a cohort sampled during active COVID-19. Each CDR3 is given with its conserved first and last residue. Fields, in order: J gene, V gene, D gene, clone size, CDR3 DNA, CDR3 protein. The D gene is left open where the match is weak. For some rows the clone size is stated as once, few or many, or as a class when expanded; others skip it.

TRBJ2-1 | TRBV5-1 | . | . | TGCGCCAGCAGCACCTGGCAAGTTGGCTCCTACAATGAGCAGTTCTTC | CASSTWQVGSYNEQFF
TRBJ2-5 | TRBV5-4 | . | . | TGTGCCAGCAGCTTGGGACGGGAAGAGACCCAGTACTTC | CASSLGREETQYF
TRBJ1-2 | TRBV19 | . | . | TGTGCCAGTAGTTATGGCAGTAACTATGGCTACACCTTC | CASSYGSNYGYTF
TRBJ2-1 | TRBV3-1/TRBV3-2 | . | . | TGTGCCAGCAGCCATAGCGGTCGCATGCCTGAGCAGTTCTTC | CASSHSGRMPEQFF
TRBJ1-5 | TRBV7-9 | . | . | TGTGCCAGCAGCCGGGACATCCAGCCCCAGCATTTT | CASSRDIQPQHF
TRBJ2-6 | TRBV19 | . | many | TGTGCCAGTAGTATCGAACGACTAACCTCTGGGGCCAACGTCCTGACTTTC | CASSIERLTSGANVLTF
TRBJ1-2 | TRBV4-3 | . | once | TGCGCCAGCAGCCAACCTGGACAGACTAATGGCTACACCTTC | CASSQPGQTNGYTF
TRBJ2-7 | TRBV30 | TRBD2 | once | TGTGCCTGGGGTAAGGGGCTAGCGGGGCACGAGCAGTACTTC | CAWGKGLAGHEQYF
TRBJ1-2 | TRBV18 | TRBD1 | . | TGTGCCAGCTCAGCTACTTCTTGGACAGGGGACCATGGCTACACCTTC | CASSATSWTGDHGYTF
TRBJ1-4 | TRBV29-1 | . | . | TGCAGCGTTTCCGAGGGGGGGGCGGTAGTTGAAAAACTGTTTTTT | CSVSEGGAVVEKLFF
TRBJ2-2 | TRBV25-1 | TRBD1 | . | TGTGCCAGCAGTGGACGGGACAGGGGGTCCGGGGAGCTGTTTTTT | CASSGRDRGSGELFF
TRBJ1-2 | TRBV3-1/TRBV3-2 | TRBD1 | . | TGTGCCAGCAGCCATATGGCAGGGGGGATATTGGGGTACACCTTC | CASSHMAGGILGYTF
TRBJ2-3 | TRBV7-2 | TRBD2 | . | TGTGCCAGCAGCCAAACGGTTGCGGGAGGTCCCACAGATACGCAGTATTTT | CASSQTVAGGPTDTQYF
TRBJ2-2 | TRBV7-9 | TRBD2 | . | TGTGCCAGCAGCTTAGGGGTTGCGGGAGATACCGGGGAGCTGTTTTTT | CASSLGVAGDTGELFF
TRBJ2-2 | TRBV10-1 | TRBD2 | . | TGCGCCAGCAGTGCCGGACTAGTCGGGGAGCTGTTTTTT | CASSAGLVGELFF
TRBJ1-2 | TRBV10-2 | . | . | TGCGCCAGCAGTTCCGGGACACTCTATGGCTACACCTTC | CASSSGTLYGYTF
TRBJ2-7 | TRBV5-6 | TRBD2 | . | TGTGCCAGCAGCAAGTCTATAGCGGGCCTTACCTACGAGCAGTACTTC | CASSKSIAGLTYEQYF
TRBJ2-4 | TRBV6-2/TRBV6-3 | . | . | TGTGCCAGCAGTCCCCAGGAATCCCTAGCCAAAAACATTCAGTACTTC | CASSPQESLAKNIQYF
TRBJ1-2 | TRBV19 | TRBD1 | . | TGTGCCAGTAGGGATACAGGGGTCTATGGCTACACCTTC | CASRDTGVYGYTF
TRBJ1-1 | TRBV6-1 | TRBD1 | . | TGTGCCAGCAGTGAAAGGGGGCTAACTGAAGCTTTCTTT | CASSERGLTEAFF
TRBJ2-5 | TRBV20-1 | . | . | TGCAGTGCTAGTTTTGTAGCCCAAGAGACCCAGTACTTC | CSASFVAQETQYF
TRBJ2-2 | TRBV6-6 | TRBD2 | once | TGTGCCAGCAGTGGACTAGCGGGGGGCACCGGGGAGCTGTTTTTT | CASSGLAGGTGELFF
TRBJ2-1 | TRBV20-1 | . | . | TGCAGTGCTAGAGATAGAGATGAGCAGTTCTTC | CSARDRDEQFF
TRBJ1-1 | TRBV7-9 | . | . | TGTGCCAGCAGCTTTCAGGGCATTGAAGCTTTCTTT | CASSFQGIEAFF
TRBJ2-5 | TRBV11-2 | TRBD1 | . | TGTGCCAGCAGCTTAGTGGGACAGGGGTGGGAGACCCAGTACTTC | CASSLVGQGWETQYF
TRBJ1-5 | TRBV3-1/TRBV3-2 | . | . | TGTGCCAGCAGCCAAACACTATTCATACAGCCCCAGCATTTT | CASSQTLFIQPQHF
TRBJ1-1 | TRBV6-2/TRBV6-3 | . | . | TGTGCCAGCAGTTTTACACAGAACACTGAAGCTTTCTTT | CASSFTQNTEAFF
TRBJ2-5 | TRBV7-2 | TRBD2 | . | TGTGCCAGCAGGGCGAGCGGGGACGGGACCCAGTACTTC | CASRASGDGTQYF
TRBJ2-2 | TRBV3-1/TRBV3-2 | TRBD2 | . | TGTGCCAGCAGCCAAGGCCTAGCGGGGATAGGCGGGGAGCTGTTTTTT | CASSQGLAGIGGELFF
TRBJ1-4 | TRBV18 | . | . | TGTGCCAGCTCACCGACTTACAATGAAAAACTGTTTTTT | CASSPTYNEKLFF
TRBJ1-3 | TRBV7-9 | . | few | TGTGCCAGCAGCTTAGCGGGGCAACGGACAGTGACCTCTGGAAACACCATATATTTT | CASSLAGQRTVTSGNTIYF
TRBJ1-2 | TRBV10-3 | TRBD1 | . | TGTGCCATCAGTGGGACAGGGCTCTATGGCTACACCTTC | CAISGTGLYGYTF
TRBJ2-7 | TRBV11-2 | . | . | TGTGCCAGCAGCCCGACTCCCAAAGCGGGCGAGCAGTACTTC | CASSPTPKAGEQYF
TRBJ2-6 | TRBV5-4 | . | few | TGTGCCAGCAGCCTCCGGGGGGCCAACGTCCTGACTTTC | CASSLRGANVLTF
TRBJ1-2 | TRBV6-2/TRBV6-3 | . | . | TGTGCCAGCAGTTACTCCCGGGGAATGGGCTATGGCTACACCTTC | CASSYSRGMGYGYTF
TRBJ1-1 | TRBV7-2 | . | . | TGTGCCAGCAGCTTAAGGCAACAGAGGAACACTGAAGCTTTCTTT | CASSLRQQRNTEAFF
TRBJ1-3 | TRBV6-1 | . | . | TGTGCCAGCAGTGAAGGGGGGTCGAGGAGGGGAGCTGGAAACACCATATATTTT | CASSEGGSRRGAGNTIYF
TRBJ1-2 | TRBV6-6 | TRBD1 | . | TGTGCCAGCATTATGGACAGGGCTTCCAATGGCTACACCTTC | CASIMDRASNGYTF
TRBJ2-7 | TRBV7-9 | . | . | TGTGCCAGCAGCCCGCCGTGGAGCTCCTACGAGCAGTACTTC | CASSPPWSSYEQYF
TRBJ2-4 | TRBV6-6 | . | . | TGTGCCAGCAGTTATGTAGGGGATGGGAACATTCAGTACTTC | CASSYVGDGNIQYF
TRBJ2-1 | TRBV11-2 | TRBD2 | once | TGTGCCAGCAGCCCTTGGGGGGAGGGCAGCAATGAGCAGTTCTTC | CASSPWGEGSNEQFF
TRBJ1-2 | TRBV7-2 | TRBD1 | . | TGTGCCAGCAGCCTAGATCTACAGGGGAACTATGGCTACACCTTC | CASSLDLQGNYGYTF
TRBJ2-1 | TRBV5-1 | . | . | TGCGCCAGCAGCCCTAATACGGCTAGCTCCTACAATGAGCAGTTCTTC | CASSPNTASSYNEQFF
TRBJ2-1 | TRBV4-3 | . | . | TGCGCCAGCAGCCAAGTCCTAGGCCCATTGCTCTACAATGAGCAGTTCTTC | CASSQVLGPLLYNEQFF
TRBJ2-7 | TRBV6-2/TRBV6-3 | TRBD2 | . | TGTGCCAGCAGTCCCGGACTAGCGGGGGGCCACGAGCAGTACTTC | CASSPGLAGGHEQYF
TRBJ2-1 | TRBV2 | TRBD2 | once | TGTGCCAGCAGTTATAGCGGGGGGGACTACAATGAGCAGTTCTTC | CASSYSGGDYNEQFF
TRBJ2-4 | TRBV5-1 | TRBD2 | . | TGCGCCAGCTCCCCTAGCGGGGGGACCAAAAACATTCAGTACTTC | CASSPSGGTKNIQYF
TRBJ1-1 | TRBV5-6 | . | . | TGTGCCAGCAGCCCATCGACACCGAACACTGAAGCTTTCTTT | CASSPSTPNTEAFF
TRBJ1-2 | TRBV5-8 | TRBD1 | . | TGTGCCAGCAGCTTACCAGGGGGCGCCGGCTATGGCTACACCTTC | CASSLPGGAGYGYTF
TRBJ1-2 | TRBV5-4 | . | . | TGTGCCAGCAGCCCGGTGGGGGGAGGCTATGGCTACACCTTC | CASSPVGGGYGYTF
TRBJ1-6 | TRBV2 | TRBD1 | . | TGTGCCACCCGGGACAGGGAGAAGTCACCCCTCCACTTT | CATRDREKSPLHF